A selection of T cell receptor beta chains follows, all from one sample in a study of regulatory T cells in long-lasting Graves disease. TCRdb passed the multiplex PCR reads through MiXCR, listing each CDR3 protein once. Of 600,000 to 800,000 distinct CDR3 sequences detected, around 30% appear once; the ten largest clones hold around 42%. The sequencing here drew on peripheral blood mononuclear cells (PBMCs), taken when the disease was refractory, from a patient treated with antithyroid drugs. These receptors originate from a female donor with Graves disease. Both conserved end residues are part of each CDR3. Fields, in order: D gene, V gene, J gene, clone size, CDR3 protein, CDR3 DNA. The D gene is left open where the match is weak. A clone size is listed for some rows: how often the clone was seen (once, few, many), or a class if it is expanded.

d_call: -
v_call: TRBV11-2
j_call: TRBJ1-1
clone_size: -
cdr3_aa: CASTLVLSGWATEAFF
cdr3_nt: TGTGCCAGCACCCTGGTACTTTCGGGATGGGCCACTGAAGCTTTCTTT

d_call: -
v_call: TRBV6-9
j_call: TRBJ1-2
clone_size: -
cdr3_aa: CASSYKGGYTF
cdr3_nt: TGTGCCAGCAGTTACAAGGGTGGCTACACCTTC

d_call: -
v_call: TRBV29-1
j_call: TRBJ1-1
clone_size: few
cdr3_aa: CSVDLAGVAHTEAFF
cdr3_nt: TGCAGCGTTGATCTTGCAGGGGTCGCCCACACTGAAGCTTTCTTT

d_call: -
v_call: TRBV27
j_call: TRBJ2-5
clone_size: few
cdr3_aa: CASSLGLSGVQTQYF
cdr3_nt: TGTGCCAGCAGTTTAGGGTTATCTGGGGTACAGACCCAGTACTTC

d_call: TRBD2
v_call: TRBV27
j_call: TRBJ2-7
clone_size: few
cdr3_aa: CATQFAGLAYEQYF
cdr3_nt: TGTGCCACCCAATTTGCGGGACTAGCGTACGAGCAGTACTTC

d_call: TRBD1
v_call: TRBV27
j_call: TRBJ1-1
clone_size: few
cdr3_aa: CASSSILTTGIMNTEAFF
cdr3_nt: TGTGCCAGCAGTTCCATCCTTACGACAGGGATCATGAACACTGAAGCTTTCTTT

d_call: -
v_call: TRBV6-1
j_call: TRBJ1-2
clone_size: few
cdr3_aa: CASSQIPWTYGYTF
cdr3_nt: TGTGCCAGCAGTCAAATCCCCTGGACGTATGGCTACACCTTC

d_call: -
v_call: TRBV19
j_call: TRBJ1-4
clone_size: -
cdr3_aa: CASSILGGEKLFF
cdr3_nt: TGTGCCAGTAGTATCCTTGGGGGTGAAAAACTGTTTTTT

d_call: TRBD2
v_call: TRBV20-1
j_call: TRBJ2-7
clone_size: -
cdr3_aa: CSAVLAKVYEQYF
cdr3_nt: TGCAGTGCTGTACTAGCGAAGGTCTACGAGCAGTACTTC

d_call: TRBD1
v_call: TRBV11-2
j_call: TRBJ1-5
clone_size: -
cdr3_aa: CASSTGDMGRPQHF
cdr3_nt: TGTGCCAGCAGCACAGGGGATATGGGGCGGCCCCAGCATTTT

d_call: -
v_call: TRBV6-2/TRBV6-3
j_call: TRBJ1-2
clone_size: few
cdr3_aa: CASSYPRRREYGYTF
cdr3_nt: TGTGCCAGCAGTTACCCGCGGAGGAGGGAATATGGCTACACCTTC

d_call: -
v_call: TRBV12-3/TRBV12-4
j_call: TRBJ1-4
clone_size: few
cdr3_aa: CASKQQGSNEKLFF
cdr3_nt: TGTGCCAGCAAACAACAGGGTTCTAATGAAAAACTGTTTTTT

d_call: TRBD1
v_call: TRBV30
j_call: TRBJ2-7
clone_size: few
cdr3_aa: CAWDKGQGREQYF
cdr3_nt: TGTGCCTGGGATAAGGGACAGGGGAGGGAGCAGTACTTC

d_call: TRBD1
v_call: TRBV20-1
j_call: TRBJ2-1
clone_size: few
cdr3_aa: CSAHLQRGQGNNEQFF
cdr3_nt: TGCAGTGCCCACCTCCAAAGGGGACAGGGTAACAATGAGCAGTTCTTC

d_call: -
v_call: TRBV13
j_call: TRBJ2-2
clone_size: -
cdr3_aa: CASMEGSGIGGELFF
cdr3_nt: TGTGCCAGCATGGAGGGATCCGGTATAGGCGGGGAGCTGTTTTTT

d_call: -
v_call: TRBV12-3/TRBV12-4
j_call: TRBJ1-3
clone_size: few
cdr3_aa: CASSYRVSSGNTIYF
cdr3_nt: TGTGCCAGCAGTTACAGGGTTTCCTCTGGAAACACCATATATTTT

d_call: -
v_call: TRBV7-9
j_call: TRBJ1-5
clone_size: few
cdr3_aa: CASSLPGHLNQPQHF
cdr3_nt: TGTGCCAGCAGCTTACCTGGACACCTCAATCAGCCCCAGCATTTT

d_call: -
v_call: TRBV7-2
j_call: TRBJ1-2
clone_size: many
cdr3_aa: CASSLERGITSYTF
cdr3_nt: TGTGCCAGCAGCTTAGAGAGGGGAATTACCAGCTACACCTTC

d_call: -
v_call: TRBV5-6
j_call: TRBJ1-5
clone_size: -
cdr3_aa: CASSLAVGIGNQPQHF
cdr3_nt: TGTGCCAGCAGCTTGGCCGTGGGGATCGGCAATCAGCCCCAGCATTTT

d_call: TRBD2
v_call: TRBV20-1
j_call: TRBJ2-7
clone_size: few
cdr3_aa: CSASPPASGSYEQYF
cdr3_nt: TGCAGTGCTAGCCCCCCGGCTAGCGGCTCCTACGAGCAGTACTTC

d_call: -
v_call: TRBV25-1
j_call: TRBJ2-3
clone_size: -
cdr3_aa: CASSDGVSTDTQYF
cdr3_nt: TGTGCCAGCAGTGACGGGGTTAGCACAGATACGCAGTATTTT

d_call: -
v_call: TRBV20-1
j_call: TRBJ1-2
clone_size: once
cdr3_aa: CSASLGRGYGYTF
cdr3_nt: TGCAGTGCTAGCCTGGGGAGAGGCTATGGCTACACCTTC